Listed below are T cell receptor beta chains from one sample, sequenced in a study of T cells in Graves' hyperthyroidism and ophthalmopathy. TCRdb re-analysed the multiplex PCR reads in MiXCR, keeping a single row per CDR3 protein. This sample has around 540,000 distinct CDR3 sequences, with about 16% found just once. The sample taken for sequencing was blood. These receptors were taken from a woman in her twenties or thirties with Graves' ophthalmopathy. Both conserved end residues are part of each CDR3. A D gene is named only where the DNA matches it firmly. Clone sizes are given selectively: once, few, many, or a class where the clone is expanded.

d_call clone_size j_call v_call cdr3_aa cdr3_nt
TRBD1 few TRBJ2-7 TRBV15 CATSSRTGKDEQYF TGTGCCACCAGCAGCAGGACAGGGAAGGACGAGCAGTACTTC
TRBD1 few TRBJ1-4 TRBV4-2 CASSQEDPGGRWGGKLFF TGTGCCAGCAGCCAAGAAGATCCAGGGGGCAGGTGGGGGGGAAAACTGTTTTTT
NA few TRBJ1-3 TRBV28 CASSPTGYTIYF TGTGCCAGCAGTCCGACCGGCTACACCATATATTTT
NA NA TRBJ2-5 TRBV7-2 CASSLAEGWETQYF TGTGCCAGCAGCTTAGCGGAGGGTTGGGAGACCCAGTACTTC
NA many TRBJ2-5 TRBV30 CAWSPLAQGTQYF TGTGCCTGGAGTCCCCTAGCCCAGGGGACCCAGTACTTC
TRBD2 NA TRBJ2-7 TRBV4-3 CASSQVLGGEQYF TGCGCCAGCAGCCAAGTCCTCGGGGGGGAGCAGTACTTC
TRBD2 many TRBJ2-3 TRBV20-1 CSALPPSGMSTDTQYF TGCAGTGCTTTGCCTCCTAGCGGGATGAGCACAGATACGCAGTATTTT
TRBD1 many TRBJ2-7 TRBV28 CASTGQIYEQYF TGTGCCAGCACGGGACAGATCTACGAGCAGTACTTC
TRBD2 NA TRBJ2-7 TRBV7-9 CASSLASGPSYEQYF TGTGCCAGCAGCTTGGCTAGCGGACCTTCCTACGAGCAGTACTTC
TRBD1 many TRBJ2-1 TRBV11-3 CASSHATGEKGEQFF TGTGCCAGCAGCCACGCGACAGGGGAGAAGGGTGAGCAGTTCTTC
TRBD2 few TRBJ2-2 TRBV2 CASVAGVTNTGELFF TGTGCCAGCGTCGCGGGGGTTACGAACACCGGGGAGCTGTTTTTT
TRBD1 NA TRBJ1-1 TRBV19 CASSRGQKTEAFF TGTGCCAGTAGCAGGGGACAGAAAACTGAAGCTTTCTTT
NA many TRBJ2-1 TRBV12-3/TRBV12-4 CASSLVVGGGEQFF TGTGCCAGCAGTTTAGTGGTAGGGGGTGGGGAGCAGTTCTTC
TRBD2 few TRBJ2-5 TRBV19 CASTATSGETQYF TGTGCCAGTACCGCGACTAGCGGGGAGACCCAGTACTTC
NA NA TRBJ1-6 TRBV27 CASSAGQRYSPLHF TGTGCCAGCAGCGCGGGGCAGAGATATTCACCCCTCCACTTT
NA many TRBJ2-5 TRBV29-1 CSVDRVVGETQYF TGCAGCGTTGACAGGGTTGTTGGGGAGACCCAGTACTTC